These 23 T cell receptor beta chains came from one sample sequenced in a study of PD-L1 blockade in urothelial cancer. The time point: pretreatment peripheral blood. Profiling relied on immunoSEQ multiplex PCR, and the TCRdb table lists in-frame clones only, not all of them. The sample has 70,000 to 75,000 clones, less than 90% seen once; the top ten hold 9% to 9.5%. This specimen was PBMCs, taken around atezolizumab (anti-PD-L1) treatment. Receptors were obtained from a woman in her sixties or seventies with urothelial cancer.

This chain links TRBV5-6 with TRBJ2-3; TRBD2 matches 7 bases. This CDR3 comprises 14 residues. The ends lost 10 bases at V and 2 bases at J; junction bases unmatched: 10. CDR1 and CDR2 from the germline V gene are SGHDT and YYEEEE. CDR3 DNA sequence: TGTGCCTCCCAATGGGGGGGATACACAGATACGCAGTATTTT. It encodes CASQWGGYTDTQYF.

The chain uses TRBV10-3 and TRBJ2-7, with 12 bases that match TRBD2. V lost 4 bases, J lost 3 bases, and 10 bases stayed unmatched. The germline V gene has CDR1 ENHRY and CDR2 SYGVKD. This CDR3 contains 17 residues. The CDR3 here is CAISGETSGGHFYEQYF. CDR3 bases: TGTGCCATCAGTGGAGAGACTAGCGGGGGACACTTCTACGAGCAGTACTTC.

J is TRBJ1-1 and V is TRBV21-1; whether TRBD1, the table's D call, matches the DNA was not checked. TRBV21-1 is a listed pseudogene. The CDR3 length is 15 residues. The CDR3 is CASSNGTGNPTEAFF. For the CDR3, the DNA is TGTGCCAGCAGCAACGGGACAGGGAATCCCACTGAAGCTTTCTTT.

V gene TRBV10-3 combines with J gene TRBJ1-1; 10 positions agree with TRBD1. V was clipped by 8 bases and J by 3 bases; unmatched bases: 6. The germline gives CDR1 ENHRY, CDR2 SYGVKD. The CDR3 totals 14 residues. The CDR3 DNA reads TGTGCCATCGGACAGGGGGATCTCGACACTGAAGCTTTCTTT. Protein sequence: CAIGQGDLDTEAFF.

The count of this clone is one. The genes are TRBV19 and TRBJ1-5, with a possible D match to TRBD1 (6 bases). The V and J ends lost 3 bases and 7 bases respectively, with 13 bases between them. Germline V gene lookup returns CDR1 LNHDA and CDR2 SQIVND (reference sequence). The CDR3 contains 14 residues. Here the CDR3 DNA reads TGTGCCAGTAGTATCAGGGGTCGGTGGCAGCCCCAGCATTTT. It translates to CASSIRGRWQPQHF. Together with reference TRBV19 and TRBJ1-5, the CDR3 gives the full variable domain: DGGITQSPKYLFRKEGQNVTLSCEQNLNHDAMYWYRQDPGQGLRLIYYSQIVNDFQKGDIAEGYSVSREKKESFPLTVTSAQKNPTAFYLCASSIRGRWQPQHFGDGTRLSIL.

This chain's CDR3 is CASSLGRQNNNEQFF. As DNA, the CDR3 is TGTGCCAGCAGCTTAGGTAGACAGAACAACAATGAGCAGTTCTTC. This chain links TRBV7-6 with TRBJ2-1, with D maybe TRBD1 (5 bases). This CDR3 contains 15 residues. Trimming pared 1 base from V and 5 bases from J, leaving 12 bases between. Germline CDR1 and CDR2: SGHVS and FNYEAQ.

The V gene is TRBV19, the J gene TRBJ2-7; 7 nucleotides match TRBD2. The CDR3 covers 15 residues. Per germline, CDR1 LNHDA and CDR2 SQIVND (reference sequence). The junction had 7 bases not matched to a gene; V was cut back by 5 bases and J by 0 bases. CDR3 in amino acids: CASSRGGGNSYEQYF. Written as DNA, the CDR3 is TGTGCCAGTAGTCGGGGCGGGGGAAACTCCTACGAGCAGTACTTC.

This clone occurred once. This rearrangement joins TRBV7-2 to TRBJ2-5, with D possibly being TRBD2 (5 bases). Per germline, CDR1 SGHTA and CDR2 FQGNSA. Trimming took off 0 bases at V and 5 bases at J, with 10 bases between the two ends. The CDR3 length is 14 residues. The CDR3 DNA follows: TGTGCCAGCAGCTTAGCGCGAGGGTCGGAGACCCAGTACTTC. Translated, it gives CASSLARGSETQYF.

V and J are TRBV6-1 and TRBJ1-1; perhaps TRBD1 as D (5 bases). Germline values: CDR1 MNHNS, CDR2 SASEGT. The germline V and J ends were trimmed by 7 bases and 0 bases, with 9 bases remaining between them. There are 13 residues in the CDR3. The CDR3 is CASTMTVNTEAFF. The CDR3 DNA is TGTGCCAGCACAATGACAGTGAACACTGAAGCTTTCTTT.

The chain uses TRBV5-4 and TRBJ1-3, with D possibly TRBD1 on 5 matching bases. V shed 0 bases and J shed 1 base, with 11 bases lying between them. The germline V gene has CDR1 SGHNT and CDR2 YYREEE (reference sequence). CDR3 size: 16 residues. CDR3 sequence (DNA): TGTGCCAGCAGCTTGGTTGGGGCACGATCTGGAAACACCATATATTTT. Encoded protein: CASSLVGARSGNTIYF. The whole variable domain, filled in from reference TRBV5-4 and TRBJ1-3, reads ETGVTQSPTHLIKTRGQQVTLRCSSQSGHNTVSWYQQALGQGPQFIFQYYREEENGRGNFPPRFSGLQFPNYSSELNVNALELDDSALYLCASSLVGARSGNTIYFGEGSWLTVV.

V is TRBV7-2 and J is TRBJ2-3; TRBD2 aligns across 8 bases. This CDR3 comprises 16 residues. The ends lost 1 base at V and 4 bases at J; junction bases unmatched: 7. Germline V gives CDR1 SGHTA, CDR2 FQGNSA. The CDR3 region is CASSLEFSGGADTQYF. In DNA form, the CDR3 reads TGTGCCAGCAGCTTAGAATTCTCGGGGGGGGCAGATACGCAGTATTTT.

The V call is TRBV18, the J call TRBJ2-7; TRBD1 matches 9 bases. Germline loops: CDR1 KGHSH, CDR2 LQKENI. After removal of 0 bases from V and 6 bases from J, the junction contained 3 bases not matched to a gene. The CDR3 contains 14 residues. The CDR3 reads CASSPPGTGLEQYF. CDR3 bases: TGTGCCAGCTCACCACCGGGGACAGGGCTCGAGCAGTACTTC.

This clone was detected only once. The CDR3 protein is CASDLAQKYF. Written as DNA, the CDR3 is TGTGCCAGCGATCTAGCGCAAAAGTACTTC. The chain employs TRBV6-1 and TRBJ2-5; D is perhaps TRBD2 (6 bases). V was trimmed by 8 bases and J by 12 bases, leaving 13 bases between them. Germline-derived CDR1 and CDR2 are MNHNS and SASEGT. This CDR3 region has 10 residues.

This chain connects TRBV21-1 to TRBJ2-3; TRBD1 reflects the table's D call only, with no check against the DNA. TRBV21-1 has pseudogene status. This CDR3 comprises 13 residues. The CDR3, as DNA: TGTGCCAGCAACAAATACAGGGGAGATACGCAGTATTTT. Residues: CASNKYRGDTQYF.

The CDR3 region has the DNA TGCGCCAGCAGCCAAGAGGACAACAATCAGCCCCAGCATTTT. This gives the protein CASSQEDNNQPQHF. J is TRBJ1-5 and V is TRBV4-1; maybe TRBD1 (5 bases). From germline, CDR1 is MGHRA and CDR2 YSYEKL. V was trimmed by 0 bases and J by 3 bases, leaving 6 bases between them. This CDR3 has 14 amino acids.

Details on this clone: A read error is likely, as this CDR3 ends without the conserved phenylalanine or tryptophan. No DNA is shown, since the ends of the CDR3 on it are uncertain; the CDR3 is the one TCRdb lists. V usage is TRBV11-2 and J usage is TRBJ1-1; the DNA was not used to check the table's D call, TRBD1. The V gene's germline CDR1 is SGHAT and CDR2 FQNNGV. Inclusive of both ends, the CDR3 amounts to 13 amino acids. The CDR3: CASSMQGTVPIRL.

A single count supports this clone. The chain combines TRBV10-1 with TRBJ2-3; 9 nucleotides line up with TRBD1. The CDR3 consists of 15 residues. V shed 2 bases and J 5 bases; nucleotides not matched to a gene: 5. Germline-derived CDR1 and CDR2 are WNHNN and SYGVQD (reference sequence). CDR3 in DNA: TGCGCCAGCAGTGAGGGGGTGACAGGGGGAGATACGCAGTATTTT. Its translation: CASSEGVTGGDTQYF.

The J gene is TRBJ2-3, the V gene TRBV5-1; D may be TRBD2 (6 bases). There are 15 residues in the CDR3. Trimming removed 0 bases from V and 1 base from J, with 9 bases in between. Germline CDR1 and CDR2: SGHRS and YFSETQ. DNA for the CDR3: TGCGCCAGCAGCTTGGGCGGGGAGGGCACAGATACGCAGTATTTT. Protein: CASSLGGEGTDTQYF. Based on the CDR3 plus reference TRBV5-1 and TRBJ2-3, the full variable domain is KAGVTQTPRYLIKTRGQQVTLSCSPISGHRSVSWYQQTPGQGLQFLFEYFSETQRNKGNFPGRFSGRQFSNSRSEMNVSTLELGDSALYLCASSLGGEGTDTQYFGPGTRLTVL.

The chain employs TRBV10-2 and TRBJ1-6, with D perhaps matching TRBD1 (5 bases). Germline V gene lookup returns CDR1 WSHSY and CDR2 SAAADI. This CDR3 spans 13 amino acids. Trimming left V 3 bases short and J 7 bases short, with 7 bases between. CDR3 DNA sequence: TGCGCCAGCAGTGACAGGGTGAATTCACCCCTCCACTTT. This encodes CASSDRVNSPLHF.

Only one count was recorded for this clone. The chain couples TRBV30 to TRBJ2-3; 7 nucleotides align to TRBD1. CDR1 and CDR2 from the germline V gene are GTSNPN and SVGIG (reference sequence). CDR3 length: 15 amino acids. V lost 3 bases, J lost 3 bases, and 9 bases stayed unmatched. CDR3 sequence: CAWSPGTVRTDTQYF. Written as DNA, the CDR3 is TGTGCCTGGAGCCCGGGGACAGTACGAACAGATACGCAGTATTTT.

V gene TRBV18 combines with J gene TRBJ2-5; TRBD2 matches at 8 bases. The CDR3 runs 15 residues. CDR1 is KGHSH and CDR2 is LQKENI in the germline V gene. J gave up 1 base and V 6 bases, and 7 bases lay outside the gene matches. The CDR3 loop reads CASSGLALPQETQYF. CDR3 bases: TGTGCCAGCTCCGGACTAGCCCTACCCCAAGAGACCCAGTACTTC.

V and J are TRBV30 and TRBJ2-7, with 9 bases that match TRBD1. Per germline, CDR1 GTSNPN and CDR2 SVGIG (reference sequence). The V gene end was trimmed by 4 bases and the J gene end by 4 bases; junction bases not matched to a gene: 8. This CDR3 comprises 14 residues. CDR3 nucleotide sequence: TGTGCCTGGACTGTACAACAGGGGGCGTACGAGCAGTACTTC. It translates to CAWTVQQGAYEQYF.

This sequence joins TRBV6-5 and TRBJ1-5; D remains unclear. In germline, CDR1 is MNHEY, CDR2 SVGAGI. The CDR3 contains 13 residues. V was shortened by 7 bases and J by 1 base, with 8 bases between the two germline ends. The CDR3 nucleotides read TGTGCCAGCACATTCGAGAGCAATCAGCCCCAGCATTTT. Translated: CASTFESNQPQHF.